One and the same sample provided the 20 T cell receptor beta chains below, sequenced in a study of blood T cell repertoires in COVID-19. TCRdb's table, derived via immunoSEQ multiplex PCR, lists solely in-frame clones and lacks some. The sample lists a few hundred thousand clones, roughly 85% occurring once. Sequencing was performed on PBMCs or T cells enriched from blood (not recorded which). The receptors here all came from a woman aged 50 to 65 who had recovered from COVID-19.

This rearrangement joins TRBV2 to TRBJ1-6, with 7 bases lining up with TRBD1. J lost 9 bases, V lost 6 bases, and 11 bases had no gene match. CDR3 size: 15 residues. The germline V gene encodes CDR1 SNHLY and CDR2 FYNNEI. The CDR3 sequence is CASRLIQGSGSPLHF. As DNA, the CDR3 is TGTGCCAGCAGACTGATACAGGGGTCGGGTTCACCCCTCCACTTT.

This sequence joins TRBV7-9 and TRBJ2-2, with D perhaps TRBD2 (6 bases). In germline, CDR1 is SEHNR, CDR2 FQNEAQ (reference sequence). The CDR3 sequence is 15 residues long. V gave up 1 base and J gave up 4 bases, with 10 bases separating them. CDR3 bases: TGTGCCAGCAGCTTAGGGGCGGGGAGCACCGGGGAGCTGTTTTTT. It encodes CASSLGAGSTGELFF.

Only one count was recorded for this clone. The chain couples TRBV6-5 to TRBJ2-7, with 7 nucleotides matching TRBD1. The trim removed 6 bases at V and 0 bases at J, leaving 8 bases unmatched. Germline V gives CDR1 MNHEY, CDR2 SVGAGI. This CDR3 comprises 15 residues. The CDR3 DNA is TGTGCCAGCAGCTACGACAGGGAAAGCTCCTACGAGCAGTACTTC. Amino acids: CASSYDRESSYEQYF.

V and J are TRBV5-1 and TRBJ1-1; possible D gene TRBD1, 5 bases. The CDR3 spans 14 residues. The V gene's germline CDR1 is SGHRS and CDR2 YFSETQ. Deletions cut 3 bases from V and 1 base from J, with 10 bases between. The CDR3 DNA sequence: TGCGCCAGCAGCTCGGTGGGGGGGAACACTGAAGCTTTCTTT. Amino acids: CASSSVGGNTEAFF.

The chain links TRBV7-3 to TRBJ2-3; the match to TRBD1 covers 12 bases. V trimming: 2 bases; J trimming: 5 bases; junction bases outside the gene matches: 2. The CDR3 sequence is 15 residues long. The germline gives CDR1 SGHTA, CDR2 FQGTGA. CDR3 in amino acids: CASSLGTGGRDTQYF. The CDR3 DNA follows: TGTGCCAGCAGCTTAGGGACAGGGGGCAGAGATACGCAGTATTTT.

This clone was recorded once. The gene calls are TRBV4-2 and TRBJ1-6; TRBD1 might be the D (5 bases). The V end lost 0 bases, the J end lost 0 bases, and 18 bases lay between the germline ends. Germline loops: CDR1 LGHNA, CDR2 YNFKEQ. The CDR3 spans 20 residues. The CDR3 sequence: CASSQERTGLRSSYNSPLHF. The CDR3 DNA reads TGTGCCAGCAGCCAAGAAAGAACGGGACTTAGGAGCTCCTATAATTCACCCCTCCACTTT.

The rearrangement joins TRBV18 to TRBJ1-1, with D possibly TRBD1 on 5 matching bases. The CDR3 consists of 15 residues. CDR1 and CDR2 from the germline V gene are KGHSH and LQKENI. V was pared by 2 bases and J by 3 bases, with 13 bases between. CDR3 DNA: TGTGCCAGCTCACCATCCCGTGGAGGGGACACTGAAGCTTTCTTT. Protein sequence: CASSPSRGGDTEAFF. Complete variable domain (other parts from reference TRBV18 and TRBJ1-1): NAGVMQNPRHLVRRRGQEARLRCSPMKGHSHVYWYRQLPEEGLKFMVYLQKENIIDESGMPKERFSAEFPKEGPSILRIQQVVRGDSAAYFCASSPSRGGDTEAFFGQGTRLTVV.

The J gene is TRBJ2-1, the V gene TRBV30; tentative D call: TRBD2 (5 bases). Germline assignment: CDR1 GTSNPN and CDR2 SVGIG (reference sequence). The CDR3 covers 16 residues. Between the trimmed V and J ends, which lost 2 bases and 0 bases, there was a span of 14 bases. The CDR3 sequence: CAWSPIGLSSYNEQFF. The CDR3 DNA reads as TGTGCCTGGAGTCCAATTGGACTGAGCTCCTACAATGAGCAGTTCTTC.

The rearrangement joins TRBV19 to TRBJ2-2, with a possible D match to TRBD2 (6 bases). The germline V and J ends were trimmed by 6 bases and 3 bases, with 20 bases remaining between them. Germline CDR1 is LNHDA and CDR2 is SQIVND (reference sequence). The CDR3 is 17 residues long. The CDR3 spells CASRDRGMGRDTGELFF. CDR3 nucleotides: TGTGCCAGTAGGGACCGGGGGATGGGCAGAGACACCGGGGAGCTGTTTTTT.

A single count supports this clone. The chain employs TRBV3-1 (or the pseudogene TRBV3-2) and TRBJ2-7, with a possible D match to TRBD2 (5 bases). V dropped 2 bases and J dropped 4 bases, with 15 bases sitting between them. CDR3 length: 15 amino acids. The germline gives CDR1 LGHDT, CDR2 YNNKEL (reference sequence). The CDR3 DNA reads TGTGCCAGCAGCCAAAACCCCGGGGTCGGGTACGAGCAGTACTTC. Translated, it gives CASSQNPGVGYEQYF.

This clone was counted once. The chain couples TRBV18 to TRBJ2-7; D uncertain. CDR3 length: 14 amino acids. CDR1 and CDR2 from the germline V gene are KGHSH and LQKENI. V lost 2 bases and J lost 6, with 14 bases in between. CDR3 in DNA: TGTGCCAGCTCACCATTCGGGTTTGAAAGCGAGCAGTACTTC. Its translation is CASSPFGFESEQYF.

The rearrangement joins TRBV11-2 to TRBJ2-7; no firm D call. The length of the CDR3 is 15 residues. Germline values: CDR1 SGHAT, CDR2 FQNNGV. V was clipped by 0 bases and J by 3 bases, with 12 bases between them. DNA of the CDR3: TGTGCCAGCAGCTTAGATGGTGATAGAATCTACGAGCAGTACTTC. Translating gives CASSLDGDRIYEQYF.

The chain joins TRBV27 to TRBJ2-3, with D possibly TRBD1 on 6 matching bases. The length of the CDR3 is 13 residues. Trimming stripped 5 bases from V and 4 bases from J, with 10 bases between. Germline loops: CDR1 MNHEY, CDR2 SMNVEV (reference sequence). The CDR3 DNA reads TGTGCCAGCAGTCCACAGGGCCCAGATACGCAGTATTTT. Amino acid sequence: CASSPQGPDTQYF.

The chain carries TRBV10-2 and TRBJ1-6, with TRBD1 matching over 7 bases. The germline gives CDR1 WSHSY, CDR2 SAAADI. The CDR3 contains 11 residues. V shed 4 bases, J shed 13 bases, and the junction held 1 base outside the gene matches. CDR3 coding DNA: TGCGCCAGCAGTGCAGGGGGGCCCCTCCACTTT. Its translation is CASSAGGPLHF.

The CDR3 here is CATSRGTGHVTF. As DNA, the CDR3 is TGTGCCACCAGCAGAGGGACAGGGCACGTCACCTTC. V gene TRBV15 combines with J gene TRBJ1-2; 8 nucleotides line up with TRBD1. The V gene end was trimmed by 1 base and the J gene end by 13 bases; junction bases not matched to a gene: 5. The CDR3 covers 12 residues. Germline V lookup: CDR1 LNHNV, CDR2 YYDKDF (reference sequence).

This chain links TRBV25-1 with TRBJ2-1; D is possibly TRBD1 (6 bases). CDR1 is MGHDK and CDR2 is SYGVNS in the germline V gene. Trimming left V 0 bases short and J 4 bases short, with 13 bases between. The CDR3 is 16 residues long. The CDR3 is CASSEYGQRLYNEQFF. The CDR3 DNA sequence: TGTGCCAGCAGTGAATATGGACAGCGACTTTACAATGAGCAGTTCTTC.

CDR3 DNA: TGTGCCAGCAGCGAAACTGGGAGGGGGGTCCAAGAGACCCAGTACTTC. Encoded protein: CASSETGRGVQETQYF. The chain links TRBV9 to TRBJ2-5; D possibly corresponds to TRBD2 (7 bases). Trimming shortened V by 3 bases and J by 1 base, and 16 bases separated the two germline ends. The CDR3 length is 16 residues. Germline V gene lookup returns CDR1 SGDLS and CDR2 YYNGEE.

The chain combines TRBV7-3 with TRBJ1-6; weak D call: TRBD1 (6 bases). This CDR3 spans 15 amino acids. From germline, CDR1 is SGHTA and CDR2 FQGTGA. V lost 1 base and J lost 5, with 9 bases in between. The CDR3 reads CASSLKGGNNSPLHF. The CDR3 DNA is TGTGCCAGCAGCTTAAAAGGGGGAAATAATTCACCCCTCCACTTT.

This clone was counted a few times. The chain carries TRBV7-9 and TRBJ1-1; tentatively, D is TRBD1 (6 bases). V was shortened by 6 bases and J by 0 bases, with 14 bases between the two germline ends. Germline CDR1 and CDR2: SEHNR and FQNEAQ (reference sequence). The CDR3 is 15 residues long. CDR3 residues: CASRIPGQLNTEAFF. In nucleotides, the CDR3 is TGTGCCAGCAGGATCCCGGGACAACTGAACACTGAAGCTTTCTTT.

The rearrangement uses TRBV10-3 and TRBJ2-7; perhaps TRBD2 as D (6 bases). There are 16 residues in the CDR3. V lost 4 bases and J 7 bases, leaving 23 bases between the germline ends. The germline CDR1 and CDR2 sequences are ENHRY and SYGVKD. The CDR3 coding sequence is TGTGCCATCAGTGTAATTAGCGGAGATCAAGCCGGGGAGCAGTACTTC. It specifies CAISVISGDQAGEQYF.